The 19 T cell receptor beta chains below all came from one sample that was sequenced in a study of T cell changes during pregnancy in multiple sclerosis (dated by TCRdb to between 2019 and 2020). Library preparation was by the immunoSEQ multiplex PCR assay. TCRdb retrieved this table from immuneACCESS and kept in-frame rearrangements only. Not all clones are present; in checked studies, unresolved V genes account for under half, and no reason is known for the remainder. The sample table records 45,000 to 65,000 clones; about nine tenths of these occur just once. Around 0.27% of the sample is held by the ten biggest clonotypes. Material: CD4+ T cells from peripheral blood mononuclear cells, obtained in the second trimester of pregnancy. These receptors were collected from a female donor with multiple sclerosis, enrolled in a pregnancy study.

The chain uses TRBV19 and TRBJ2-5, with 7 bases fitting TRBD2. This CDR3 region has 13 residues. The germline gives CDR1 LNHDA, CDR2 SQIVND (reference sequence). V lost 7 bases to trimming and J lost 5 bases; unmatched junction nucleotides: 7. The CDR3 protein is CASKSGGSETQYF. The CDR3 coding sequence is TGTGCCAGTAAGTCGGGGGGATCGGAGACCCAGTACTTC.

The rearrangement joins TRBV5-4 to TRBJ1-4; D is unclear. The CDR3 loop spans 13 amino acids. V dropped 4 bases and J dropped 0 bases, with 4 bases sitting between them. Germline V CDR1 and CDR2: SGHNT, YYREEE (reference sequence). CDR3 nucleotides: TGTGCCAGCAGCGGAGCAACTAATGAAAAACTGTTTTTT. It encodes CASSGATNEKLFF.

A remark on this clone: Other DNA sequences in the same sample also yield this CDR3. J is TRBJ2-5 and V is TRBV9, with 7 bases identical to TRBD2. V was clipped by 3 bases and J by 5 bases; unmatched bases: 7. Germline V gives CDR1 SGDLS, CDR2 YYNGEE. CDR3 length equals 14 residues. The CDR3 loop is CASSAGPGRETQYF. The CDR3 nucleotides read TGTGCCAGCAGCGCCGGGCCCGGGAGGGAGACCCAGTACTTC.

This sequence joins TRBV30 and TRBJ2-2; 7 bases match TRBD1. The trim removed 2 bases at V and 3 bases at J, leaving 6 bases unmatched. Looked up from germline, CDR1 is GTSNPN and CDR2 is SVGIG (reference sequence). This CDR3 comprises 15 residues. This CDR3 is CAWSPTGVDTGELFF. In nucleotides, the CDR3 is TGTGCCTGGAGTCCTACAGGGGTTGACACCGGGGAGCTGTTTTTT.

The CDR3 DNA sequence: TGTGCCAGCAGTAAAGGGACAGAACGAGGACACAATGAGCAGTTCTTC. Amino acid sequence: CASSKGTERGHNEQFF. The genes are TRBV6-6 and TRBJ2-1; 7 bases map to TRBD1. V was pared by 5 bases and J by 5 bases, with 12 bases of the junction left unmatched. Germline V gives CDR1 MNHNY, CDR2 SVGAGI (reference sequence). The CDR3 sequence is 16 residues long.

Only a few counts were recorded for this clone. This sequence joins TRBV5-6 and TRBJ2-1; a weak D match, TRBD2 (6 bases). V was trimmed by 2 bases and J by 10 bases, leaving 16 bases between them. The length of the CDR3 is 14 residues. In germline, CDR1 is SGHDT, CDR2 YYEEEE. The CDR3 region is CASSLRSPSAEQFF. Here the CDR3 DNA reads TGTGCCAGCAGCTTAAGGAGTCCTAGCGCCGAGCAGTTCTTC.

In regard to this clone: Other DNA sequences in this specimen translate into the identical CDR3. The rearrangement links TRBV19 to TRBJ1-2; D gene uncertain. Looked up from germline, CDR1 is LNHDA and CDR2 is SQIVND (reference sequence). The V end was cut by 4 bases, the J end by 8 bases, with 11 bases between. This CDR3 is built from 12 residues. CDR3 loop: CASSTRQAGYTF. CDR3 DNA sequence: TGTGCCAGTAGTACCAGACAAGCAGGCTACACCTTC. The full variable domain, its missing parts supplied by reference TRBV19 and TRBJ1-2, is DGGITQSPKYLFRKEGQNVTLSCEQNLNHDAMYWYRQDPGQGLRLIYYSQIVNDFQKGDIAEGYSVSREKKESFPLTVTSAQKNPTAFYLCASSTRQAGYTFGSGTRLTVV.

The genes are TRBV7-8 and TRBJ2-1, with 10 bases identical to TRBD2. V trimming: 7 bases; J trimming: 0 bases; junction bases outside the gene matches: 9. CDR3 length: 17 amino acids. Germline V gene sequence: CDR1 SGHVS, CDR2 FQNEAQ. DNA of the CDR3: TGTGCCAGCACGGGGTGGACTAGCGGCGACTCCTACAATGAGCAGTTCTTC. Protein sequence: CASTGWTSGDSYNEQFF.

This chain uses TRBV6-5 with TRBJ1-1, with D unresolved. The CDR3 spans 13 residues. Germline V gene lookup returns CDR1 MNHEY and CDR2 SVGAGI. V was trimmed by 8 bases and J by 4 bases, leaving 14 bases between them. CDR3: CASFKEGVTEAFF. CDR3 nucleotides: TGTGCCAGCTTTAAGGAGGGAGTCACTGAAGCTTTCTTT.

The gene calls are TRBV5-6 and TRBJ1-3; D call uncertain. This CDR3 spans 14 amino acids. The V gene's germline CDR1 is SGHDT and CDR2 YYEEEE. V lost 4 bases, J lost 1 base, and 9 bases lay in between. This chain's CDR3 is CASSTTYSGNTIYF. CDR3 sequence (DNA): TGTGCCAGCAGCACGACATATTCTGGAAACACCATATATTTT.

The chain joins TRBV11-2 to TRBJ2-3; no definite D call. From germline, CDR1 is SGHAT and CDR2 FQNNGV. This CDR3 is 14 amino acids long. V lost 1 base to trimming and J lost 3 bases, with 8 bases between them. CDR3 residues: CASSLGGPTDTQYF. For the CDR3, the DNA is TGTGCCAGCAGCTTAGGTGGGCCGACAGATACGCAGTATTTT. Supplemented by reference TRBV11-2 and TRBJ2-3, the full variable domain reads EAGVAQSPRYKIIEKRQSVAFWCNPISGHATLYWYQQILGQGPKLLIQFQNNGVVDDSQLPKDRFSAERLKGVDSTLKIQPAKLEDSAVYLCASSLGGPTDTQYFGPGTRLTVL.

J is TRBJ2-1 and V is TRBV19, with 11 bases that match TRBD2. The CDR3 contains 15 residues. Looked up from germline, CDR1 is LNHDA and CDR2 is SQIVND (reference sequence). Unmatched junction bases numbered 9, after V lost 5 bases and J lost 9 bases. CDR3 residues: CASSATSGGGFEQFF. The CDR3 DNA follows: TGTGCCAGTAGTGCAACTAGCGGGGGCGGGTTTGAGCAGTTCTTC.

The V call is TRBV5-1, the J call TRBJ1-2, with 10 positions matching TRBD1. The CDR3 loop spans 15 amino acids. Trimming cost V 6 bases and J 3 bases; bases outside gene matches: 8. The germline CDR1 and CDR2 sequences are SGHRS and YFSETQ. The CDR3 sequence is CASKVTGGADYGYTF. CDR3 sequence (DNA): TGCGCCAGCAAAGTGACAGGGGGCGCTGACTATGGCTACACCTTC.

This chain's CDR3 is CASSLGGADNEQFF. DNA for the CDR3: TGTGCCAGCAGCTTAGGCGGAGCGGACAATGAGCAGTTCTTC. This chain uses TRBV7-9 with TRBJ2-1, with a possible D match to TRBD2 (5 bases). This CDR3 contains 14 residues. CDR1 SEHNR and CDR2 FQNEAQ come from the germline V gene (reference sequence). Trimming removed 1 base at V and 5 bases at J, with 9 bases between.

This clone was counted once. V and J are TRBV4-2 and TRBJ2-3; 13 bases fit TRBD2. The CDR3 is 16 residues long. Germline V CDR1 and CDR2: LGHNA, YNFKEQ. Germline trimming cut 3 bases from V and 2 bases from J; bases unmatched to any gene: 2. In DNA form, the CDR3 reads TGTGCCAGCAGCCAGGGGACTAGCGGGGTCACAGATACGCAGTATTTT. Its translation: CASSQGTSGVTDTQYF.

The chain uses TRBV11-2 and TRBJ1-2, with 10 bases lining up with TRBD1. V lost 5 bases and J lost 4; bases outside the gene matches: 4. Per germline, CDR1 SGHAT and CDR2 FQNNGV. The CDR3 is 14 amino acids. The CDR3 DNA reads TGTGCCAGCAGCGACCGACAGGGGGCCTATGGCTACACCTTC. Translating it yields CASSDRQGAYGYTF.

The chain recombines TRBV11-2 with TRBJ1-6, with TRBD1 matching 8 bases. Germline V gives CDR1 SGHAT, CDR2 FQNNGV. V dropped 6 bases and J dropped 14; count of bases not matched to a gene: 24. The CDR3 sequence is 18 residues long. CDR3 loop: CASRDWRAGGASSHTLHF. The DNA for the CDR3 is TGTGCCAGCAGAGATTGGCGGGCAGGGGGCGCGAGTTCCCACACCCTCCACTTT.

V gene TRBV28 combines with J gene TRBJ1-1, with 8 bases that match TRBD1. V shed 10 bases and J 5 bases; nucleotides not matched to a gene: 9. The CDR3 loop spans 13 amino acids. The germline V gene encodes CDR1 MDHEN and CDR2 SYDVKM. The CDR3 sequence: CATDRGLITEAFF. The CDR3 DNA sequence: TGTGCCACCGACAGGGGACTCATTACTGAAGCTTTCTTT.

J is TRBJ2-1 and V is TRBV4-1; TRBD2 aligns across 9 bases. CDR1 is MGHRA and CDR2 is YSYEKL in the germline V gene. The CDR3 sequence is 15 residues long. Trimming at V came to 4 bases and at J to 0 bases, leaving 1 base not matched to a gene. In DNA form, the CDR3 reads TGCGCCAGCAGCCGCGGGGGGGGCTCCTACAATGAGCAGTTCTTC. Amino acid sequence: CASSRGGGSYNEQFF.